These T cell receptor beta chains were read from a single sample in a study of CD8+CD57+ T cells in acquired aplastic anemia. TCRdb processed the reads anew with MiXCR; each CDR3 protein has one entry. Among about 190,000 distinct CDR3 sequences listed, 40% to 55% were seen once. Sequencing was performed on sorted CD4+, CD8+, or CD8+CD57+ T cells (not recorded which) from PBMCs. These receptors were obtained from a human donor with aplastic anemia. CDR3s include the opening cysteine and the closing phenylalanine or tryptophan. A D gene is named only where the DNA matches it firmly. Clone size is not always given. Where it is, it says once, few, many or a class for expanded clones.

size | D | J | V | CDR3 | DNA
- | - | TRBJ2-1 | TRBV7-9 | CASTLSGNEQSF | TGTGCCAGCACTCTGTCGGGCAATGAGCAGTCCTTC
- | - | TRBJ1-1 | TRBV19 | CASSIGSLEAFF | TGTGCCAGTAGTATCGGTTCACTAGAAGCTTTCTTT
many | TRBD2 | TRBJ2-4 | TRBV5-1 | CASSFGGRKNIQYF | TGCGCCAGCAGCTTCGGCGGGAGGAAGAACATTCAGTACTTC
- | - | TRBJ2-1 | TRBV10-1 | CASSEQYYNEQFF | TGCGCCAGCAGTGAGCAGTACTACAATGAGCAGTTCTTC
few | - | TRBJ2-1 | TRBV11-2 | CASSATASSYNEQFF | TGTGCCAGCAGCGCGACAGCGAGCTCCTACAATGAGCAGTTCTTC
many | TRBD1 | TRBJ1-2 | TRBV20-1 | CSASRGQGTANYGYTF | TGCAGTGCTAGTCGGGGACAGGGAACAGCCAACTATGGCTACACCTTC
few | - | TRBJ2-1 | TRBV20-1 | CSAPFNGETSNEQFF | TGCAGTGCCCCATTTAATGGCGAGACTAGCAATGAGCAGTTCTTC
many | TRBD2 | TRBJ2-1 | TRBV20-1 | CSAPRLAGDHEQFF | TGCAGTGCTCCTCGACTAGCGGGAGATCATGAGCAGTTCTTC
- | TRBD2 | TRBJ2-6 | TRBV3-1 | CASSQRTSASGGANVLTF | TGTGCCAGCAGCCAGAGGACTAGTGCCTCAGGCGGGGCCAACGTCCTGACTTTC
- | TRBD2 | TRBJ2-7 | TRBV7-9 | CASSLTSVEQYF | TGTGCCAGCAGCCTAACTAGCGTCGAGCAGTACTTC
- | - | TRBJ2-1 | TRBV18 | CASSPRDRTELNEQFF | TGTGCCAGCTCACCACGGGATCGGACAGAGCTCAATGAGCAGTTCTTC